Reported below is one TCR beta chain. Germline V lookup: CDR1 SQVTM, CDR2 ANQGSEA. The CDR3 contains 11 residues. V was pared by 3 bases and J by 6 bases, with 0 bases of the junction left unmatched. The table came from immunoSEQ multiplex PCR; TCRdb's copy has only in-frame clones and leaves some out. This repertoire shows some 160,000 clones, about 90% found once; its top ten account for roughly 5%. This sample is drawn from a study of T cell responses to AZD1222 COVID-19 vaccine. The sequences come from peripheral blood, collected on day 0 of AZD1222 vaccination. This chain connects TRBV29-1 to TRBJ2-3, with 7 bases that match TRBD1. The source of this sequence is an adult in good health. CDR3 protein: CSVDRGDTQYF. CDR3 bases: TGCAGCGTTGACAGGGGGGATACGCAGTATTTT.